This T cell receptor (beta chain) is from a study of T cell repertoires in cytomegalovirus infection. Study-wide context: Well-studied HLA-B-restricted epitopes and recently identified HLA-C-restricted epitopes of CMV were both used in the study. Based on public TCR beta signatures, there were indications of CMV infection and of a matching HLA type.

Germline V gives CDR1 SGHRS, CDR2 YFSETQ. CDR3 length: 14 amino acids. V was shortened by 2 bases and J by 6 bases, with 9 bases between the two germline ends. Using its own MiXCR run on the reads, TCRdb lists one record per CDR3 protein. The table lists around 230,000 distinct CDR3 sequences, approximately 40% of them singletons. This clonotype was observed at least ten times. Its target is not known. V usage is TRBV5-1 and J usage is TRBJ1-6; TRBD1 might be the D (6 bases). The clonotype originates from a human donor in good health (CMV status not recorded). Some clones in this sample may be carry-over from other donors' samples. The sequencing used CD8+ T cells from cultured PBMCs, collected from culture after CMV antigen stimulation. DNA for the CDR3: TGCGCCAGCAGCTTAACAGGGTTTAATTCACCCCTCCACTTT. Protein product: CASSLTGFNSPLHF.